These T cell receptor beta chains were read from a single sample in a study of identical twins. From the 5' RACE reads, TCRdb called clonotypes with MiXCR, one entry per CDR3 protein. The top ten clones hold about 0.27% of a sample with roughly 1.6 million distinct CDR3 sequences, roughly 35% of them seen once. Sequencing used cord blood. These receptors were collected from a newborn girl in good health. Each CDR3 is given without its conserved first and last residue. The D gene is left open where the match is weak. The size entry is marked missing in some rows and otherwise reads once, few, many or a size class.

D	J	size	V	length	CDR3
TRBD1	TRBJ2-1	few	TRBV14	14	ASRLTGQGAKNEQF
NA	TRBJ2-1	many	TRBV14	12	ASSPGGAYNEQF
TRBD1	TRBJ1-2	NA	TRBV2	12	ASGPGQGDYGYT
NA	TRBJ1-2	few	TRBV4-1	11	ASSQLLQGRYT
TRBD2	TRBJ2-3	few	TRBV20-1	13	SVVASGGAPDTQY
TRBD1	TRBJ2-3	NA	TRBV29-1	12	SASGTVGTDTQY
NA	TRBJ1-1	NA	TRBV7-9	14	ASSSRMFSANTEAF
NA	TRBJ1-2	many	TRBV6-5	9	ASSQGLGYT
TRBD2	TRBJ2-3	few	TRBV7-2	14	ASSPGGLAGTDTQY
NA	TRBJ1-4	once	TRBV7-9	12	ASSKTALAEKLF
NA	TRBJ1-5	NA	TRBV4-2	12	ASSPSEKDGPQH
TRBD2	TRBJ2-3	few	TRBV28	12	ATGTSGTTDTQY
NA	NA	few	TRBV19	10	ARFLGGSEQY
NA	TRBJ1-5	NA	TRBV28	8	AGGRQPQH
TRBD2	TRBJ2-7	NA	TRBV28	14	ASSLPLNGGAYEQY
NA	TRBJ1-1	NA	TRBV7-9	8	ASSSNRAF
NA	TRBJ2-3	few	TRBV3-1	11	ASSQYGPDTQY
NA	TRBJ2-7	few	TRBV20-1	11	SASYGASYEQY
NA	TRBJ1-6	NA	TRBV10-3	12	AISTQGSSSPFH
NA	TRBJ2-7	few	TRBV3-1	12	ASSLRSPPYEQY
NA	TRBJ2-2	few	TRBV7-9	13	ASSPGFKGTGELF
NA	TRBJ1-2	few	TRBV5-1	12	ASSLSTGVMLYT
NA	TRBJ2-1	few	TRBV7-2	12	ASSPGVPRYLSF
NA	TRBJ2-2	few	TRBV4-1	14	ASSQGSRADTGELF
NA	TRBJ2-4	few	TRBV28	12	ASSLGAPKNIQY
NA	TRBJ1-5	NA	TRBV20-1	12	SARGTASNQPQH
NA	TRBJ2-2	few	TRBV11-2	11	ASSLDLTGELF
NA	TRBJ2-1	NA	TRBV25-1	14	ASSESGRVSYNEQF
NA	TRBJ2-7	many	TRBV10-3	13	AISESNTVSYEQY
NA	TRBJ2-3	NA	TRBV6-5	11	ASSALVPDTQY
TRBD1	TRBJ1-5	few	TRBV2	13	ASSEEGASNQPQH
TRBD1	TRBJ2-3	NA	TRBV5-1	13	ASRIQGALTDTQY
NA	TRBJ1-2	few	TRBV12-3/TRBV12-4	10	ASSSLRGVYT
TRBD1	TRBJ1-4	NA	TRBV6-6	13	ASSYSGQVREKLF
NA	TRBJ1-6	NA	TRBV27	12	ASSPQRNNSPLH
NA	TRBJ1-5	few	TRBV12-3/TRBV12-4	12	ASSQDNSNQPQH
TRBD2	TRBJ2-7	few	TRBV12-3/TRBV12-4	14	ASSLGGGPSYNEQY
TRBD1	TRBJ1-4	few	TRBV12-3/TRBV12-4	14	ASRPGTGVGNEKLF
TRBD1	TRBJ1-2	NA	TRBV20-1	12	SARARRGAYGYT
TRBD1	TRBJ1-2	NA	TRBV7-9	14	ASSGPRDRGNYGYT
NA	TRBJ2-5	NA	TRBV7-2	11	ASCVDYKETQY
NA	TRBJ2-7	few	TRBV7-9	13	ASSLAGRADYEQY
NA	TRBJ2-7	NA	TRBV2	10	ASTRNPYEQY
TRBD1	TRBJ1-5	NA	TRBV6-6	13	ASSYNRGSNQPQH
NA	TRBJ1-2	NA	TRBV14	11	ASSQEVGYGYT